The entry below gives a single T cell receptor (beta chain) sequence along with its context. Using immunoSEQ multiplex PCR, the repertoire was profiled, and TCRdb retains in-frame clones only, with some absent. Here the sample spans approximately 70,000 clones, about nine tenths being singletons. V shed 3 bases and J shed 5 bases, with 10 bases lying between them. CDR3 length: 14 amino acids. Germline V lookup: CDR1 SGHAT, CDR2 FQNNGV. The record originates from a study of technical replicates of blood from a handful of donors. The sequenced sample consisted of T cells isolated from PBMCs. V gene TRBV11-2 combines with J gene TRBJ1-4; weak D call: TRBD1 (5 bases). This TCR was sampled from a human donor in good health. Here the CDR3 reads CASSFQGINEKLFF. The CDR3, as DNA: TGTGCCAGCAGCTTCCAGGGAATCAATGAAAAACTGTTTTTT.